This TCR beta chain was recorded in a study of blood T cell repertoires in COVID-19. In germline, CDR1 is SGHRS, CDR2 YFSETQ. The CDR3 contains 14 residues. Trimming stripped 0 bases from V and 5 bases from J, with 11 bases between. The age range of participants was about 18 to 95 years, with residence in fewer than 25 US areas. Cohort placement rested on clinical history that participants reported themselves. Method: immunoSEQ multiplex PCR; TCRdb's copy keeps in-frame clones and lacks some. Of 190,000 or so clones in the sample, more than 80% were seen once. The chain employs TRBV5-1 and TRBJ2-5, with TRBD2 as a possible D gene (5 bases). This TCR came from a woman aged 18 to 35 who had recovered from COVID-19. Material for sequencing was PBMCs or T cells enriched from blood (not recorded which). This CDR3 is CASSLGGFGETQYF. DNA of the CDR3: TGCGCCAGCAGCTTGGGAGGGTTTGGGGAGACCCAGTACTTC.